The entry below describes one TCR beta chain. V shed 7 bases and J shed 4 bases, with 8 bases lying between them. Germline values: CDR1 LNHDA, CDR2 SQIVND (reference sequence). The CDR3 length is 12 residues. The entry originates in a study of blood T cell repertoires in COVID-19. Looking at the study overall: Italy, Spain and the United States were the sources of the convalescent and acute COVID-19 samples. T cells, B-cell-depleted T cells, or PBMCs supplied cDNA or gDNA.

Authors' analysis steps: Amplification from reference gene primers served as the basis for estimated nucleated cell counts. The data were produced by immunoSEQ multiplex PCR, yet TCRdb's version contains in-frame clones alone and is incomplete. The V and J calls and the clone size are those of that table, but D and trimming were determined from the DNA. The table lists hundreds of thousands of clones, over 80% of them singletons, with approximately 0.3% in the top ten. The sample comprised peripheral blood. This clonotype was obtained from a woman aged 18-35 years with acute or convalescent COVID-19. The V and J genes are TRBV19 and TRBJ1-3; D possibly corresponds to TRBD1 (5 bases). The CDR3 protein is CASTSGGNTIYF. The DNA for the CDR3 is TGTGCCAGTACCTCAGGGGGAAACACCATATATTTT.